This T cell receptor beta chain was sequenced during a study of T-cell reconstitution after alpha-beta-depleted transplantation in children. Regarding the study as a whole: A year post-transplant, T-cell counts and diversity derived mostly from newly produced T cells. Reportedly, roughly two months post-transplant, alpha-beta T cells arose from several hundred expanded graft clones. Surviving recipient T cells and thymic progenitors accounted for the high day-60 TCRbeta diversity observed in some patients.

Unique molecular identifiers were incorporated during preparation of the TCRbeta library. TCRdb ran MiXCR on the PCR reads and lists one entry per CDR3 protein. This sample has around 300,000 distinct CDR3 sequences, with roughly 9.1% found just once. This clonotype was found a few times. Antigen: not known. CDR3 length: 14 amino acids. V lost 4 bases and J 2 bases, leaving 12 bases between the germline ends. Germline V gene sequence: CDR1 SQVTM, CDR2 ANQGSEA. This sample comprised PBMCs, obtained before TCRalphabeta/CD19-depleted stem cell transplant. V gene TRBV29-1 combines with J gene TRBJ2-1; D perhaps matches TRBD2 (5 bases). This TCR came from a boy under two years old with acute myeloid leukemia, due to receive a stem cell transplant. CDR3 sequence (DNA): TGCAGCGTTGTCTTTCGGGGTACCTACAATGAGCAGTTCTTC. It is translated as CSVVFRGTYNEQFF.